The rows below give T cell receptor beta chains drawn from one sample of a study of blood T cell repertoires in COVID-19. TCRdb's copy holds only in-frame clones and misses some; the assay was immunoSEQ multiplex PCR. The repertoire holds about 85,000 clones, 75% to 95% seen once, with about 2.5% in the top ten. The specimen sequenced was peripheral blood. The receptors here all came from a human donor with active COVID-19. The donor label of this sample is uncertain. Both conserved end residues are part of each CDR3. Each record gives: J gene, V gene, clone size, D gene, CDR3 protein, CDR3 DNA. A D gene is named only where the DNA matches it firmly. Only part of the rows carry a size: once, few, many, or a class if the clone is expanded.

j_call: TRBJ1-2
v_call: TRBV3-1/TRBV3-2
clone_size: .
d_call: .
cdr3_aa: CASSQGAEAYGYTF
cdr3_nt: TGTGCCAGCAGCCAAGGGGCAGAAGCCTATGGCTACACCTTC

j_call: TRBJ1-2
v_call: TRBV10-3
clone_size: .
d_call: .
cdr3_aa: CAISVGQGQNYGYTF
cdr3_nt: TGTGCCATCAGTGTAGGGCAGGGACAAAACTATGGCTACACCTTC

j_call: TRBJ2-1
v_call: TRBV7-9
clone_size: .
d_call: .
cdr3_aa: CASSPQRTWTYNEQFF
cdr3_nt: TGTGCCAGCAGCCCGCAAAGGACATGGACCTACAATGAGCAGTTCTTC

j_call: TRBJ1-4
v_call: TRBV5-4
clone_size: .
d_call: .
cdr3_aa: CASSLGGANEKLFF
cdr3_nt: TGTGCCAGCAGCTTGGGGGGCGCGAATGAAAAACTGTTTTTT

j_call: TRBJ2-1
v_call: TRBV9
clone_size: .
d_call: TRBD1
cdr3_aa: CASSGPGQHNNEQFF
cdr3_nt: TGTGCCAGCAGCGGCCCGGGACAGCACAACAATGAGCAGTTCTTC

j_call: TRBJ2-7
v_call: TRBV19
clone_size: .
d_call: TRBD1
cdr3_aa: CASSWGQGGYEQYF
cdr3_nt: TGTGCCAGTTCCTGGGGACAGGGAGGGTACGAGCAGTACTTC

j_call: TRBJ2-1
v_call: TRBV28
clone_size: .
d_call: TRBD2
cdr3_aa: CASSLAGDYNEQFF
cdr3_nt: TGTGCCAGCAGTCTAGCGGGGGACTACAATGAGCAGTTCTTC

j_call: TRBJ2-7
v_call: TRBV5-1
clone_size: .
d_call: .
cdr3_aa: CASSFGGAGEQYF
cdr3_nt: TGCGCCAGCAGCTTTGGAGGGGCGGGTGAGCAGTACTTC

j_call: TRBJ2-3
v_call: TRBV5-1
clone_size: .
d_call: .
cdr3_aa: CASSLVPRNTDTQYF
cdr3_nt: TGCGCCAGCAGCTTGGTGCCGCGGAACACAGATACGCAGTATTTT

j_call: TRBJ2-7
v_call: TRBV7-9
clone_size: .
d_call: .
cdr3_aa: CASSPSDSRYEQYF
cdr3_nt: TGTGCCAGCAGCCCCTCCGACAGCCGCTACGAGCAGTACTTC

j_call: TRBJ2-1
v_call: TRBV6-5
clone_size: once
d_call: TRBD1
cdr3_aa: CASSTDRGESEQFF
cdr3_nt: TGTGCCAGCAGCACCGACAGGGGTGAGAGTGAGCAGTTCTTC

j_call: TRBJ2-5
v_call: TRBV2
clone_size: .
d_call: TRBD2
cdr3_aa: CASSGAGAQETQYF
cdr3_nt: TGTGCCAGCAGTGGAGCGGGGGCCCAAGAGACCCAGTACTTC

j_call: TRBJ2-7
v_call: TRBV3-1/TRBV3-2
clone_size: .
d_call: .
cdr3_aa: CASSQGVAGYEQYF
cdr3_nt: TGTGCCAGCAGCCAAGGTGTGGCAGGCTACGAGCAGTACTTC

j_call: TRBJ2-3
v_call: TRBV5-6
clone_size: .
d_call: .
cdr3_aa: CASSLGLAGARGDTQYF
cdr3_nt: TGTGCCAGCAGCCTTGGCCTGGCGGGGGCCAGGGGAGATACGCAGTATTTT

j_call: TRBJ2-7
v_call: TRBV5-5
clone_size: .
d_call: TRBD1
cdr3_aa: CASRRTGGGYEQYF
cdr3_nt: TGTGCCAGCAGACGCACAGGGGGCGGCTACGAGCAGTACTTC

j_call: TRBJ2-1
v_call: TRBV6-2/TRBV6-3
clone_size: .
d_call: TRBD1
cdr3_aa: CASSRHRGSYNEQFF
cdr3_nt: TGTGCCAGCAGTCGACACAGGGGCTCCTACAATGAGCAGTTCTTC

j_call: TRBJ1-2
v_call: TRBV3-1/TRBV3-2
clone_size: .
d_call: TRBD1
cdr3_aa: CASSRGQGIDGYTF
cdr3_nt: TGTGCCAGCAGCCGGGGACAGGGGATCGACGGCTACACCTTC

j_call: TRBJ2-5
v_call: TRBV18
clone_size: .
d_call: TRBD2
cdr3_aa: CASSLRGDQETQYF
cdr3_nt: TGTGCCAGCTCCCTTCGGGGGGACCAAGAGACCCAGTACTTC

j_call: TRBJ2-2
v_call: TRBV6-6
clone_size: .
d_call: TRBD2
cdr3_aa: CASSPTSGGVNTGELFF
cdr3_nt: TGTGCCAGCAGTCCGACTAGCGGGGGGGTAAACACCGGGGAGCTGTTTTTT

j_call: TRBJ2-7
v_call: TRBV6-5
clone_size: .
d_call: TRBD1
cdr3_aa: CASTGQGQGNYEQYF
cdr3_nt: TGTGCCAGCACCGGCCAGGGACAGGGGAACTACGAGCAGTACTTC

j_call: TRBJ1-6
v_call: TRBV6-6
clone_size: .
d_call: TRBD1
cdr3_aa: CASRGRQGGNNSPLHF
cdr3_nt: TGTGCCAGCAGAGGCCGACAGGGAGGTAATAATTCACCCCTCCACTTT

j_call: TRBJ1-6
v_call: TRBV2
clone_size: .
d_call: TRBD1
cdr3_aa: CASSVDRVDSPLHF
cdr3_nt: TGTGCCAGCAGTGTCGACAGGGTAGATTCACCCCTCCACTTT

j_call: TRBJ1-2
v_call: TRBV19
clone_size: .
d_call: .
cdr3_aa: CASSIAHSVTYGYTF
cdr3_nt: TGTGCCAGTAGTATAGCGCACTCTGTAACCTATGGCTACACCTTC

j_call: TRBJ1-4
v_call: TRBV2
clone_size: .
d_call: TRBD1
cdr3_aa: CASSEVDRDEKLFF
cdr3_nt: TGTGCCAGCAGTGAAGTGGACAGGGATGAAAAACTGTTTTTT

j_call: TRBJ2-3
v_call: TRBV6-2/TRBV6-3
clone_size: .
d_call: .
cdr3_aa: CASSTRGSTDTQYF
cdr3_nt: TGTGCCAGCAGTACCCGGGGTAGCACAGATACGCAGTATTTT

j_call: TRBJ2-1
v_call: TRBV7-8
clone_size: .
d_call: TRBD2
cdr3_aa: CASSLFPRGGVDNEQFF
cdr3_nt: TGTGCCAGCAGCTTATTCCCCCGGGGGGGCGTAGACAATGAGCAGTTCTTC

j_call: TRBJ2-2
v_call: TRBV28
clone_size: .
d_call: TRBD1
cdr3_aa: CASSFRGSGELFF
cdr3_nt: TGTGCCAGCAGTTTCAGGGGGTCCGGGGAGCTGTTTTTT

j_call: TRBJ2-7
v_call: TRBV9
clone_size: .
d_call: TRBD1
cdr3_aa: CASSVNRGEQYF
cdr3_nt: TGTGCCAGCAGCGTTAACAGGGGCGAGCAGTACTTC

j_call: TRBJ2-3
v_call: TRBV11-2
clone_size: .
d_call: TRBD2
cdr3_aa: CASSLGTSGGASTDTQYF
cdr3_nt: TGTGCCAGCAGCCTGGGGACTAGCGGGGGCGCTAGCACAGATACGCAGTATTTT

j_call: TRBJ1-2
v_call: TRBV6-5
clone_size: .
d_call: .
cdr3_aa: CASSFGRSFGYTF
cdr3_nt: TGTGCCAGCAGTTTTGGCCGGAGCTTTGGCTACACCTTC

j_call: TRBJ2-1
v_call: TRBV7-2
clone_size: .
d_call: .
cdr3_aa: CASSLGGQVYNEQFF
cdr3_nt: TGTGCCAGCAGCTTAGGGGGGCAGGTATACAATGAGCAGTTCTTC

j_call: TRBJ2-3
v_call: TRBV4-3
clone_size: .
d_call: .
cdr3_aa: CASSQGPRTDTQYF
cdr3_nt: TGCGCCAGCAGCCAAGGGCCGCGCACAGATACGCAGTATTTT

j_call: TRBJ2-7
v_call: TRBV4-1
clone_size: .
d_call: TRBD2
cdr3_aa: CASSQDGAGGLLSYEQYF
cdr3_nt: TGCGCCAGCAGCCAAGATGGCGCGGGGGGGCTGTTATCCTACGAGCAGTACTTC

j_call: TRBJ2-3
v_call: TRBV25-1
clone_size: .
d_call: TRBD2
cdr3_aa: CASSDGRLAERDTQYF
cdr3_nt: TGTGCCAGCAGTGACGGTCGGCTAGCGGAGAGAGATACGCAGTATTTT

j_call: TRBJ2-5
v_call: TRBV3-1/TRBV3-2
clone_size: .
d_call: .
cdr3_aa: CASSHRESQEETQYF
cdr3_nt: TGTGCCAGCAGCCATCGCGAGAGTCAGGAAGAGACCCAGTACTTC

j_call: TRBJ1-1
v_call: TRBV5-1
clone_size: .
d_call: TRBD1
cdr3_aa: CASSREGTGAISTEAFF
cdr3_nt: TGCGCCAGCAGCCGGGAGGGCACAGGGGCGATTTCCACTGAAGCTTTCTTT

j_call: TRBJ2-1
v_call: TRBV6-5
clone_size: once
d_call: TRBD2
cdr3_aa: CASSSSGGVGNEQFF
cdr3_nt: TGTGCCAGCAGTTCTAGCGGGGGGGTGGGAAATGAGCAGTTCTTC

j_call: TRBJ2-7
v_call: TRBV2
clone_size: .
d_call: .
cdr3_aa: CASSENLPYEQYF
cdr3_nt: TGTGCCAGCAGTGAGAATCTACCCTACGAGCAGTACTTC

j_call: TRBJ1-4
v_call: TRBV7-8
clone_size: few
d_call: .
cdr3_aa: CASSLSHGRNNEKLFF
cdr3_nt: TGTGCCAGCAGCTTAAGTCATGGCAGGAATAATGAAAAACTGTTTTTT

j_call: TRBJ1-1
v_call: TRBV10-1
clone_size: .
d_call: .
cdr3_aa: CASSSRLNTEAFF
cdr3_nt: TGCGCCAGCAGTAGCCGGTTGAACACTGAAGCTTTCTTT

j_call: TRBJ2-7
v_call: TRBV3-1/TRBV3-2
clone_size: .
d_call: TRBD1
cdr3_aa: CASSRLFQDRTSYEQYF
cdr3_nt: TGTGCCAGCAGCCGCTTATTTCAGGACAGGACCTCCTACGAGCAGTACTTC

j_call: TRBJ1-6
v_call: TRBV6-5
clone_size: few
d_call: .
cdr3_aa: CASLENNSPLHF
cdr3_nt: TGTGCCAGCTTAGAGAATAATTCACCCCTCCACTTT

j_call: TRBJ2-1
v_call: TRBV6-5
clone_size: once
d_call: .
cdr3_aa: CASSTWDTYNEQFF
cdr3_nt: TGTGCCAGCAGTACATGGGACACCTACAATGAGCAGTTCTTC

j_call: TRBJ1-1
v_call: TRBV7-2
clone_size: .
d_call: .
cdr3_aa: CASSLAVGQGSVEAFF
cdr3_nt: TGTGCCAGCAGCTTAGCCGTCGGGCAGGGATCAGTTGAAGCTTTCTTT

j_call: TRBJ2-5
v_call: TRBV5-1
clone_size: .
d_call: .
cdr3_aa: CASSLGRQVGQETQYF
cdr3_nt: TGCGCCAGCAGCTTGGGTCGACAGGTGGGACAAGAGACCCAGTACTTC

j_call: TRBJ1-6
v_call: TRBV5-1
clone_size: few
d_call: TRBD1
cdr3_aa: CASSSQGQGNNSPLHF
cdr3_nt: TGCGCCAGCAGCTCTCAGGGACAGGGGAATAATTCACCCCTCCACTTT

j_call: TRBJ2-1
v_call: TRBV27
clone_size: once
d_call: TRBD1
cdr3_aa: CASSFGTGIGGEQFF
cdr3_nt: TGTGCCAGCAGTTTCGGGACAGGGATCGGTGGTGAGCAGTTCTTC

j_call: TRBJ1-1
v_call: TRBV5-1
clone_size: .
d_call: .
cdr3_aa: CASSRARGNTEAFF
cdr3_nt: TGCGCCAGCAGCAGGGCCCGGGGGAACACTGAAGCTTTCTTT

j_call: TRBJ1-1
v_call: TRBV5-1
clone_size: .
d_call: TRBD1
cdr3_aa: CASSLQGARVTTEAFF
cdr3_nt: TGCGCCAGCAGCTTGCAGGGGGCGCGTGTGACCACTGAAGCTTTCTTT

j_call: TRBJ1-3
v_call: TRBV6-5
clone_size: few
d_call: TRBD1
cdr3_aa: CASRPDRVPGNTIYF
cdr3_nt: TGTGCCAGCAGGCCCGACAGGGTACCTGGAAACACCATATATTTT

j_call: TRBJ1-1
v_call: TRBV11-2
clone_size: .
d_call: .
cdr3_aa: CASSFGWGLQNTEAFF
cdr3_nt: TGTGCCAGCAGCTTTGGTTGGGGGCTTCAGAACACTGAAGCTTTCTTT

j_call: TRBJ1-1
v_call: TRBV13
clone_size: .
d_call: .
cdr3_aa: CASSLGRGSTEAFF
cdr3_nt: TGTGCCAGCAGCTTAGGGCGGGGGAGTACTGAAGCTTTCTTT

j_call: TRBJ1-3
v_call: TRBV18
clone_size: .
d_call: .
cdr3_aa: CASSPPSQGQRNTIYF
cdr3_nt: TGTGCCAGCTCACCACCGTCCCAGGGGCAAAGAAACACCATATATTTT

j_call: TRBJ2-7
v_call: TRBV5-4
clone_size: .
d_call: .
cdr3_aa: CASSPWGEPTYEQYF
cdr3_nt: TGTGCCAGCAGCCCATGGGGGGAGCCGACCTACGAGCAGTACTTC